The 20 T cell receptor beta chains below all came from one sample that was sequenced in a study of blood T cell repertoires in COVID-19. Assay: immunoSEQ multiplex PCR; the TCRdb copy retains only in-frame clones and omits some. The sample contains 40,000 to 60,000 clones, 84% of which appear only once. Source material: peripheral blood. These receptors came from a human donor in a cohort sampled during active COVID-19.

The J gene is TRBJ2-7, the V gene TRBV28; TRBD2 matches 9 bases. The junction had 4 bases not matched to a gene; V was cut back by 5 bases and J by 5 bases. Germline V lookup: CDR1 MDHEN, CDR2 SYDVKM. The CDR3 runs 13 residues. This CDR3 reads CASSPGLANEQYF. Here the CDR3 DNA reads TGTGCCAGCAGTCCGGGACTAGCAAACGAGCAGTACTTC. Looking up the rest from reference TRBV28 and TRBJ2-7 gives the full variable domain: DVKVTQSSRYLVKRTGEKVFLECVQDMDHENMFWYRQDPGLGLRLIYFSYDVKMKEKGDIPEGYSVSREKKERFSLILESASTNQTSMYLCASSPGLANEQYFGPGTRLTVT.

This rearrangement joins TRBV19 to TRBJ2-1; 11 bases agree with TRBD2. Germline V gene data show CDR1 as LNHDA and CDR2 as SQIVND (reference sequence). CDR3 length equals 19 residues. V dropped 6 bases and J dropped 8; count of bases not matched to a gene: 21. The CDR3 region has the DNA TGTGCCAGTAGATTGGCTTTCCCAACGTACGGGACTAGCGGCGATGAGCAGTTCTTC. This encodes CASRLAFPTYGTSGDEQFF.

The gene calls are TRBV5-4 and TRBJ2-7; 10 positions match TRBD2. CDR1 is SGHNT and CDR2 is YYREEE in the germline V gene (reference sequence). CDR3 size: 14 residues. V gave up 1 base and J gave up 6 bases; unmatched junction bases: 4. The CDR3 spells CASSLLAGEGEQYF. The CDR3 nucleotides are TGTGCCAGCAGCTTGCTAGCGGGAGAAGGCGAGCAGTACTTC.

The J gene is TRBJ1-2, the V gene TRBV19; D is ambiguous. Trimming took off 8 bases at V and 2 bases at J, with 15 bases between the two ends. Looked up from germline, CDR1 is LNHDA and CDR2 is SQIVND (reference sequence). The CDR3 is made up of 14 amino acids. The CDR3 loop reads CASRPPGGNYGYTF. CDR3 DNA: TGTGCCAGTCGTCCCCCGGGAGGAAACTATGGCTACACCTTC. Using reference TRBV19 and TRBJ1-2 for the parts outside the CDR3, the full variable domain is DGGITQSPKYLFRKEGQNVTLSCEQNLNHDAMYWYRQDPGQGLRLIYYSQIVNDFQKGDIAEGYSVSREKKESFPLTVTSAQKNPTAFYLCASRPPGGNYGYTFGSGTRLTVV.

This clone was observed a handful of times. V gene TRBV18 combines with J gene TRBJ1-1; 9 nucleotides agree with TRBD1. The CDR3 has 18 amino acids. J lost 2 bases, V lost 2 bases, and 12 bases had no gene match. Germline V CDR1 and CDR2: KGHSH, LQKENI. The CDR3 reads CASSPSRTGGTVNTEAFF. The CDR3 nucleotides are TGTGCCAGCTCACCAAGCCGAACAGGGGGCACGGTCAACACTGAAGCTTTCTTT.

The chain carries TRBV3-1 (or the pseudogene TRBV3-2) and TRBJ1-2; 8 nucleotides line up with TRBD1. The V and J ends lost 4 bases and 6 bases, in that order; junction bases with no gene match: 7. The length of the CDR3 is 14 residues. Per the germline V gene, CDR1 is LGHDT and CDR2 is YNNKEL (reference sequence). The CDR3 region has the DNA TGTGCCAGCAGCCGAAACGACAGGGGAGATGGCTACACCTTC. Translating it yields CASSRNDRGDGYTF.

The CDR3 DNA reads TGTGCCAGCAGTTACGGAAGGGAGGCAGATACGCAGTATTTT. Translation gives CASSYGREADTQYF. The chain links TRBV6-5 to TRBJ2-3, with a possible D match to TRBD2 (6 bases). The V and J ends lost 2 bases and 4 bases respectively, with 10 bases between them. Germline V gene sequence: CDR1 MNHEY, CDR2 SVGAGI. The length of the CDR3 is 14 residues.

The chain employs TRBV2 and TRBJ2-7; 11 bases agree with TRBD1. Losses at the gene ends were 8 bases for V and 2 bases for J; bases not matched to a gene: 5. Germline lookup yields CDR1 SNHLY and CDR2 FYNNEI. The CDR3 runs to 14 residues. CDR3 in DNA: TGTGCCAGCGGGTGGGACAGGGGGACCTACGAGCAGTACTTC. It yields the protein CASGWDRGTYEQYF.

The chain is built from TRBV5-4 and TRBJ1-1, with D perhaps matching TRBD1 (5 bases). V lost 5 bases and J 0 bases, leaving 8 bases between the germline ends. Germline V gives CDR1 SGHNT, CDR2 YYREEE (reference sequence). The CDR3 has 13 amino acids. CDR3 DNA sequence: TGTGCCAGCAGTCGACAGTTGAACACTGAAGCTTTCTTT. Amino acid sequence: CASSRQLNTEAFF. The full variable domain, rest sourced from reference TRBV5-4 and TRBJ1-1, is ETGVTQSPTHLIKTRGQQVTLRCSSQSGHNTVSWYQQALGQGPQFIFQYYREEENGRGNFPPRFSGLQFPNYSSELNVNALELDDSALYLCASSRQLNTEAFFGQGTRLTVV.

The CDR3 is CASSQDGGWNEQFF. The CDR3 nucleotides are TGCGCCAGCAGCCAAGACGGAGGGTGGAATGAGCAGTTCTTC. The V call is TRBV4-3, the J call TRBJ2-1; perhaps TRBD2 as D (6 bases). CDR3 length: 14 residues. Germline loops: CDR1 LGHNA, CDR2 YSLEER. Trimming removed 0 bases at V and 7 bases at J, with 10 bases between.

Here the CDR3 DNA reads TGTGCCAGCAGGACGGGTGCAACTAATGAAAAACTGTTTTTT. It translates to CASRTGATNEKLFF. The genes are TRBV27 and TRBJ1-4; D not certain. The CDR3 consists of 14 residues. V gave up 6 bases and J gave up 0 bases, with 8 bases separating them. Germline CDR1 and CDR2: MNHEY and SMNVEV (reference sequence). Full variable domain (outside the CDR3, taken from reference TRBV27 and TRBJ1-4): EAQVTQNPRYLITVTGKKLTVTCSQNMNHEYMSWYRQDPGLGLRQIYYSMNVEVTDKGDVPEGYKVSRKEKRNFPLILESPSPNQTSLYFCASRTGATNEKLFFGSGTQLSVL.

This clone turned up a few times. The chain links TRBV6-5 to TRBJ1-2, with TRBD1 identical over 8 bases. The CDR3 sequence is 14 residues long. Unmatched junction bases numbered 7, after V lost 2 bases and J lost 8 bases. Germline loops: CDR1 MNHEY, CDR2 SVGAGI. The CDR3 DNA sequence: TGTGCCAGCAGTTACAAGGACAGGGATCAAGGCTACACCTTC. Encoded protein: CASSYKDRDQGYTF.

This clone was counted a single time. The chain uses TRBV30 and TRBJ2-7; TRBD2 matches at 9 bases. In germline, CDR1 is GTSNPN, CDR2 SVGIG (reference sequence). This CDR3 has 12 residues. V lost 8 bases and J lost 3; bases outside the gene matches: 5. This chain's CDR3 is CAQTSGSYEQYF. CDR3 DNA: TGTGCCCAGACTAGCGGCAGCTACGAGCAGTACTTC.

CDR3 protein: CASSQDLADRLAEAFF. DNA of the CDR3: TGCGCCAGCAGCCAAGACCTCGCCGACAGGTTGGCTGAAGCTTTCTTT. This chain connects TRBV4-1 to TRBJ1-1, with a possible D match to TRBD1 (6 bases). Trimming cost V 0 bases and J 6 bases, with 17 bases left between them. The CDR3 covers 16 residues. Germline lookup yields CDR1 MGHRA and CDR2 YSYEKL.

This clone came up once. The chain links TRBV30 to TRBJ2-3, with TRBD2 identical over 7 bases. This CDR3 has 14 amino acids. Unmatched junction bases numbered 9, after V lost 5 bases and J lost 4 bases. The germline V gene encodes CDR1 GTSNPN and CDR2 SVGIG (reference sequence). CDR3 nucleotides: TGTGCCTGGCAGAGCGGGACTCACCCAGATACGCAGTATTTT. This gives the protein CAWQSGTHPDTQYF.

The chain uses TRBV2 and TRBJ2-6, with TRBD1 as a possible D gene (6 bases). CDR3 size: 17 residues. V was pared by 6 bases and J by 3 bases, with 18 bases between. CDR1 and CDR2 from the germline V gene are SNHLY and FYNNEI. The CDR3 loop reads CASRNRAVRSGANVLTF. DNA for the CDR3: TGTGCCAGCAGAAACAGGGCTGTTAGGAGTGGGGCCAACGTCCTGACTTTC.

Concerning this clone itself: Compared with germline, one end of the junction differs, possibly owing to a read error. The chain recombines TRBV19 with TRBJ2-7; 13 bases map to TRBD2. CDR1 and CDR2 (germline): LNHDA, SQIVND (reference sequence). The CDR3 contains 18 residues. CDR3 bases: TGTGCCAGTAGCCTAAGGGTGGGACTAGCGGGACCGGGAGAACTACGATTGTTC. Encoded protein: CASSLRVGLAGPGELRLF.

V and J are TRBV28 and TRBJ1-1; 7 bases are a match to TRBD1. The CDR3 is 15 residues long. The V segment lost 7 bases and the J segment 3 bases; nucleotides outside the gene matches: 11. Per the germline V gene, CDR1 is MDHEN and CDR2 is SYDVKM. For the CDR3, the DNA is TGTGCCAGCACCCCCTCGAAGGGACAGTACACTGAAGCTTTCTTT. Its protein product is CASTPSKGQYTEAFF.

This sequence joins TRBV15 and TRBJ2-1, with 9 nucleotides matching TRBD2. The V gene end was trimmed by 6 bases and the J gene end by 9 bases; junction bases not matched to a gene: 9. CDR3 length equals 14 residues. Germline CDR1 LNHNV, CDR2 YYDKDF (reference sequence). CDR3 sequence (DNA): TGTGCCACCAGAGGGGGGCGGGAGGGCAGTGAGCAGTTCTTC. Its protein is CATRGGREGSEQFF.

V and J are TRBV4-3 and TRBJ2-1, with 11 nucleotides matching TRBD2. The CDR3 length is 17 residues. The ends lost 4 bases at V and 6 bases at J; junction bases unmatched: 11. Germline-derived CDR1 and CDR2 are LGHNA and YSLEER. CDR3 DNA: TGCGCCAGCAGCCCAAGAATTAGCGGGAGGGCCGGCAATGAGCAGTTCTTC. It yields the protein CASSPRISGRAGNEQFF.